The sequence of this T cell receptor (beta chain) was determined in a study of response to subunit inactivated influenza vaccine. Comments on this clonotype: What it binds is unknown.

TCRdb redid the calling of the RT-PCR reads with MiXCR, one entry per CDR3 protein. The sample includes 530,000 or so distinct CDR3 sequences, approximately 24% of them seen just once. Study-level findings and limits: With each seasonal influenza vaccination, the authors suggested, few new T cells are recruited.

The CDR3 is 12 residues long. Between the trimmed V and J ends, which lost 7 bases and 2 bases, there was a span of 9 bases. Germline CDR1 is MNHNY and CDR2 is SVGAGI (reference sequence). The gene calls are TRBV6-6 and TRBJ2-7; TRBD2 is a possible D gene (5 bases). The sequencing used CD4+ T cells sorted from PBMCs, collected 4 to 6 days after vaccination. The receptor's source is a man aged 45-65 years who received an inactivated influenza vaccine. The CDR3 sequence is CASTTGTYEQYF. The CDR3 DNA follows: TGTGCCAGCACCACGGGGACCTACGAGCAGTACTTC.